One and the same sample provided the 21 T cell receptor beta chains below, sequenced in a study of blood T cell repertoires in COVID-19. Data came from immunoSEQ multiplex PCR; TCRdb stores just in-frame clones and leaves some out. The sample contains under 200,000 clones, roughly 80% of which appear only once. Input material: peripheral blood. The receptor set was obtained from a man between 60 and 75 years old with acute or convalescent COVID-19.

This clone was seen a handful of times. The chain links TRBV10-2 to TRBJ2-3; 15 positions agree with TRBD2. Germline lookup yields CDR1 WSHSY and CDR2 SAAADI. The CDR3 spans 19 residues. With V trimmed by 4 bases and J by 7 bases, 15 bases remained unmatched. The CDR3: CASSGPGLAGGPFSNTQYF. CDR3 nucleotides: TGCGCCAGCAGTGGCCCCGGACTAGCGGGGGGGCCTTTCTCAAATACGCAGTATTTT.

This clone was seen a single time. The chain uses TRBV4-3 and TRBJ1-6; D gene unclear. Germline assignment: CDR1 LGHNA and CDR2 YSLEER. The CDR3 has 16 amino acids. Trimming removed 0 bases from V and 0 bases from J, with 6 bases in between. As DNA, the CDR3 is TGCGCCAGCAGCCAAGAGGCCAGCTCCTATAATTCACCCCTCCACTTT. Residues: CASSQEASSYNSPLHF.

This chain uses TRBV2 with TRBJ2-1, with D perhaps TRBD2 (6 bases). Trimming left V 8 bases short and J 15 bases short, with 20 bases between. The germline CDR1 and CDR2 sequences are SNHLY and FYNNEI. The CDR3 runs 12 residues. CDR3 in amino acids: CASGLGGAIPFF. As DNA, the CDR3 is TGTGCCAGCGGTCTAGGCGGGGCCATCCCGTTCTTC.

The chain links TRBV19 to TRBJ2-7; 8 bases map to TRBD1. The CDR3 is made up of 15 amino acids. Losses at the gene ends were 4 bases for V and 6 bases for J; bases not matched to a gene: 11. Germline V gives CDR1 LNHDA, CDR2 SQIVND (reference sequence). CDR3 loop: CASSKPRTGQGEQYF. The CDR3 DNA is TGTGCCAGTAGTAAACCTCGGACAGGGCAGGGCGAGCAGTACTTC. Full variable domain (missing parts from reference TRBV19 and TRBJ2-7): DGGITQSPKYLFRKEGQNVTLSCEQNLNHDAMYWYRQDPGQGLRLIYYSQIVNDFQKGDIAEGYSVSREKKESFPLTVTSAQKNPTAFYLCASSKPRTGQGEQYFGPGTRLTVT.

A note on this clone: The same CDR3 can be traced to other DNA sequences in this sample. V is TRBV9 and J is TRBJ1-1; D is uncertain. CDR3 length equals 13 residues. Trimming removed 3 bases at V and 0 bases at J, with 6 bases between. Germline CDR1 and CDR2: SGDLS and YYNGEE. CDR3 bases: TGTGCCAGCAGCGGAGGGATGAACACTGAAGCTTTCTTT. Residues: CASSGGMNTEAFF. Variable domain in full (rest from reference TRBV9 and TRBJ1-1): DSGVTQTPKHLITATGQRVTLRCSPRSGDLSVYWYQQSLDQGLQFLIQYYNGEERAKGNILERFSAQQFPDLHSELNLSSLELGDSALYFCASSGGMNTEAFFGQGTRLTVV.

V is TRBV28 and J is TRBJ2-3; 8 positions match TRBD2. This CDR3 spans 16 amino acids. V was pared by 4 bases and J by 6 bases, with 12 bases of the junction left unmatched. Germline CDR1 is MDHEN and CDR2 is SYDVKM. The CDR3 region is CASSSPGGPASDTQYF. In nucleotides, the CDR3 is TGTGCCAGCAGTTCCCCGGGGGGGCCGGCCAGTGATACGCAGTATTTT.

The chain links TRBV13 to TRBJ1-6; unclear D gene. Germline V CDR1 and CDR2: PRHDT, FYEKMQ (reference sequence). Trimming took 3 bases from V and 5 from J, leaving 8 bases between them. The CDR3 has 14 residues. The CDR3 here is CASSFRQDNSPLHF. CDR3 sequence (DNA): TGTGCCAGCAGCTTCCGGCAGGATAATTCACCCCTCCACTTT.

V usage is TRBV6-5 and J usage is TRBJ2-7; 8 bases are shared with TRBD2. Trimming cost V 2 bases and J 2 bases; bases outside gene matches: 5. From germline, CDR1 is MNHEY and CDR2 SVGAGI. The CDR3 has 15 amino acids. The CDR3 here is CASSYTPGLAYEQYF. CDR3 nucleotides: TGTGCCAGCAGTTACACCCCGGGACTAGCCTACGAGCAGTACTTC.

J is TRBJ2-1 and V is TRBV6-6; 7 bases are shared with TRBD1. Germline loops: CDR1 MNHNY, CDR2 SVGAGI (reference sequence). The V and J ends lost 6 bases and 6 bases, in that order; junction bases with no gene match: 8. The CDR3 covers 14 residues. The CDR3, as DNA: TGTGCCAGCAGACGAGGGGGCGAGGGCAATGAGCAGTTCTTC. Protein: CASRRGGEGNEQFF.

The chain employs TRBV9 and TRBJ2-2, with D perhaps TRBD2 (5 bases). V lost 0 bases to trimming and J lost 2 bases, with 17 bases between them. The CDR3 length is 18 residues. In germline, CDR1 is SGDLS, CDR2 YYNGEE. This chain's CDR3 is CASSVEGRGALNTGELFF. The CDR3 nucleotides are TGTGCCAGCAGCGTAGAAGGTCGGGGAGCGCTTAACACCGGGGAGCTGTTTTTT.

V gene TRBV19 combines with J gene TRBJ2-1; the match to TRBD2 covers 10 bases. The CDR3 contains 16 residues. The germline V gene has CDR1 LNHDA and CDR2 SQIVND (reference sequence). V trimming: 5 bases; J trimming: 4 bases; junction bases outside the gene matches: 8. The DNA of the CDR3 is TGTGCCAGTAGTCCTGGACTAGCGGAGCATTACAATGAGCAGTTCTTC. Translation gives CASSPGLAEHYNEQFF. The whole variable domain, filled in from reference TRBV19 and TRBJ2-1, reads DGGITQSPKYLFRKEGQNVTLSCEQNLNHDAMYWYRQDPGQGLRLIYYSQIVNDFQKGDIAEGYSVSREKKESFPLTVTSAQKNPTAFYLCASSPGLAEHYNEQFFGPGTRLTVL.

This CDR3 reads CASSPDRVNEQFF. The CDR3 DNA reads as TGTGCCAGCTCACCCGACAGGGTCAATGAGCAGTTCTTC. The chain combines TRBV18 with TRBJ2-1; the match to TRBD1 covers 7 bases. The trim removed 3 bases at V and 6 bases at J, leaving 2 bases unmatched. Germline values: CDR1 KGHSH, CDR2 LQKENI. This CDR3 region has 13 residues.

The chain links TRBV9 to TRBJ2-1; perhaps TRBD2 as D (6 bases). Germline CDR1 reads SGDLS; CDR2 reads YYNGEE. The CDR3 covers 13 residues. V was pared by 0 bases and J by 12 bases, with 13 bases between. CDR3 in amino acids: CASSVGGGRVQFF. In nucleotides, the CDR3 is TGTGCCAGCAGCGTAGGAGGAGGGCGCGTGCAGTTCTTC. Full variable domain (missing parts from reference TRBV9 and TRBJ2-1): DSGVTQTPKHLITATGQRVTLRCSPRSGDLSVYWYQQSLDQGLQFLIQYYNGEERAKGNILERFSAQQFPDLHSELNLSSLELGDSALYFCASSVGGGRVQFFGPGTRLTVL.

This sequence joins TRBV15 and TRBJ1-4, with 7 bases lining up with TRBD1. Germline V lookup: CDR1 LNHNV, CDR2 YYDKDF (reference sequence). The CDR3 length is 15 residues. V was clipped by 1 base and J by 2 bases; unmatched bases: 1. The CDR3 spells CATSRGGQTNEKLFF. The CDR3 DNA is TGTGCCACCAGCAGAGGGGGACAGACTAATGAAAAACTGTTTTTT.

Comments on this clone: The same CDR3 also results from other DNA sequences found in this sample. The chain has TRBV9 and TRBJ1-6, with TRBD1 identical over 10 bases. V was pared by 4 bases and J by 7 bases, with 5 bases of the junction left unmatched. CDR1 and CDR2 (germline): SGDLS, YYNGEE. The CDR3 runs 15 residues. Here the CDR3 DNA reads TGTGCCAGCAGCCCAAGGGACAGGGGAAATTCACCCCTCCACTTT. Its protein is CASSPRDRGNSPLHF.

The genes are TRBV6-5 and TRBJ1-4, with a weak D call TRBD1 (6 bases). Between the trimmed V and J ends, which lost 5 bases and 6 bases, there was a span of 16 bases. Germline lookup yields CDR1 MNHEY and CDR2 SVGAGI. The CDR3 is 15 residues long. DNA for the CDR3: TGTGCCAGCAGTAACGTACTCTCAGGGGATGAAAAACTGTTTTTT. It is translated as CASSNVLSGDEKLFF.

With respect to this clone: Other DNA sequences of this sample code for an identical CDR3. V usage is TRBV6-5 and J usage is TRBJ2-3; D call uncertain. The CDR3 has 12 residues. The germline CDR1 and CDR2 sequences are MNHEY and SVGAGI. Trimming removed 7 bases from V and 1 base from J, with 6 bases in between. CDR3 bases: TGTGCCAGCACCTCAGGCACAGATACGCAGTATTTT. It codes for CASTSGTDTQYF.

The CDR3, as DNA: TGTGCCAGAAGGGACAGGGGAATAGATGGCTACACCTTC. Residues: CARRDRGIDGYTF. The chain carries TRBV2 and TRBJ1-2; 10 bases line up with TRBD1. V was clipped by 9 bases and J by 6 bases; unmatched bases: 7. The germline gives CDR1 SNHLY, CDR2 FYNNEI. The CDR3 is 13 residues long.

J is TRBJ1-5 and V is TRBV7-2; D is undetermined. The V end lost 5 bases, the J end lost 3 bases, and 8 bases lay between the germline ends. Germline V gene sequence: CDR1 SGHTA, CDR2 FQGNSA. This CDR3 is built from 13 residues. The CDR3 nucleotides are TGTGCCAGCAGCCTTCACTTCAATCAGCCCCAGCATTTT. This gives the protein CASSLHFNQPQHF.

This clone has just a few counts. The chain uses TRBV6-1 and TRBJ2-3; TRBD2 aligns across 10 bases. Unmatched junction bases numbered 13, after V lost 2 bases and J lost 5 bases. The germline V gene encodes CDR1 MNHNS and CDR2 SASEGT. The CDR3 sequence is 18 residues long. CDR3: CASSEISGVAGGRDTQYF. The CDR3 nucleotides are TGTGCCAGCAGTGAAATATCTGGGGTAGCGGGGGGAAGAGATACGCAGTATTTT.

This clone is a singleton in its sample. CDR3 sequence reads: CASSYRGGLNEQFF. For the CDR3, the DNA is TGTGCCAGCAGTTATCGGGGAGGGCTGAATGAGCAGTTCTTC. The J gene is TRBJ2-1, the V gene TRBV6-5, with 7 nucleotides matching TRBD2. The V gene's germline CDR1 is MNHEY and CDR2 SVGAGI. The CDR3 sequence is 14 residues long. Trimming at V came to 3 bases and at J to 7 bases, leaving 6 bases not matched to a gene.